The 24 T cell receptor beta chains presented below share a single source sample, sequenced in a study of neoadjuvant anti-PD-1 for oral cavity cancer. The time point denotes: after neoadjuvant nivolumab, at surgical resection. Assay: immunoSEQ multiplex PCR; the TCRdb copy retains only in-frame clones and omits some. The table shows roughly 46,000 clones, with roughly 77% occurring only once. Specimen: PBMCs, collected after nivolumab (anti-PD-1) treatment. The receptors were gathered from a person between 40 and 85 years old with oral cavity squamous cell carcinoma.

The gene calls are TRBV28 and TRBJ1-6; D unresolved. With 7 bases removed from V and 5 bases from J, the gap between germline ends came to 12 bases. Germline-derived CDR1 and CDR2 are MDHEN and SYDVKM. The CDR3 loop spans 14 amino acids. The CDR3 sequence is CASTLQFNNSPLHF. The CDR3 DNA reads as TGTGCCAGCACCCTACAGTTCAATAATTCACCCCTCCACTTT.

This clone occurred once. The CDR3: CASSLTSGHGNTQYF. The CDR3 bases are TGTGCCAGCAGTCTTACTAGCGGCCATGGGAATACGCAGTATTTT. The chain is built from TRBV28 and TRBJ2-3; 8 nucleotides match TRBD2. CDR3 length: 15 residues. Unmatched junction bases numbered 11, after V lost 5 bases and J lost 7 bases. Germline CDR1 is MDHEN and CDR2 is SYDVKM.

Remarks on this clone: This sample includes further DNA sequences coding for the same CDR3. This rearrangement joins TRBV4-1 to TRBJ2-2, with D possibly being TRBD2 (6 bases). Trimming took off 0 bases at V and 0 bases at J, with 11 bases between the two ends. CDR3 length: 17 amino acids. CDR1 and CDR2 from the germline V gene are MGHRA and YSYEKL. CDR3 in DNA: TGCGCCAGCAGCCAAGATGGTGGAGGGGCGAACACCGGGGAGCTGTTTTTT. Translating it yields CASSQDGGGANTGELFF.

This rearrangement joins TRBV19 to TRBJ1-5; 10 bases line up with TRBD1. V shed 8 bases and J 3 bases; nucleotides not matched to a gene: 7. The CDR3 has 15 amino acids. Germline V CDR1 and CDR2: LNHDA, SQIVND (reference sequence). DNA of the CDR3: TGTGCCAGTGGTGGGACAGGGGAGGACAATCAGCCCCAGCATTTT. Amino acids: CASGGTGEDNQPQHF.

V and J are TRBV4-1 and TRBJ1-2, with 9 bases lining up with TRBD1. The CDR3 runs 14 residues. The ends lost 3 bases at V and 7 bases at J; junction bases unmatched: 6. The germline V gene has CDR1 MGHRA and CDR2 YSYEKL. CDR3 sequence reads: CASSHLGTGTGYTF. In DNA form, the CDR3 reads TGCGCCAGCAGCCATCTCGGGACAGGGACTGGCTACACCTTC.

The rearrangement joins TRBV10-1 to TRBJ2-5; no clear D gene. Germline CDR1 and CDR2: WNHNN and SYGVQD (reference sequence). Trimming shortened V by 7 bases and J by 5 bases, and 14 bases separated the two germline ends. This CDR3 comprises 13 residues. In DNA, the CDR3 is TGCGCCAGCAAACTGCCCCGGTGGGAGACCCAGTACTTC. This encodes CASKLPRWETQYF.

CDR3 loop: CASSRPRGETDTQYF. In DNA, the CDR3 is TGTGCCAGCAGCCGCCCCCGGGGGGAGACAGATACGCAGTATTTT. The V call is TRBV4-2, the J call TRBJ2-3; 7 nucleotides match TRBD2. The V segment lost 4 bases and the J segment 3 bases; nucleotides outside the gene matches: 7. The CDR3 covers 15 residues. Germline assignment: CDR1 LGHNA and CDR2 YNFKEQ.

The V and J genes are TRBV6-1 and TRBJ1-4; maybe TRBD1 (5 bases). The V end lost 2 bases, the J end lost 8 bases, and 12 bases lay between the germline ends. The CDR3 has 14 residues. Germline V gives CDR1 MNHNS, CDR2 SASEGT. CDR3 sequence (DNA): TGTGCCAGCAGTGAACGTGGGGGACCAGAAAAACTGTTTTTT. Protein product: CASSERGGPEKLFF.

The V and J genes are TRBV30 and TRBJ1-1; 10 positions agree with TRBD1. V dropped 2 bases and J dropped 4; count of bases not matched to a gene: 4. From germline, CDR1 is GTSNPN and CDR2 SVGIG (reference sequence). There are 14 residues in the CDR3. The CDR3 bases are TGTGCCTGGAGTCGGGACAGGGGTTCCACTGAAGCTTTCTTT. The encoded protein is CAWSRDRGSTEAFF.

The V and J genes are TRBV7-2 and TRBJ2-3, with no clear D. Germline CDR1 SGHTA, CDR2 FQGNSA. The CDR3 spans 12 residues. The V and J ends lost 1 base and 8 bases respectively, with 7 bases between them. The CDR3 DNA follows: TGTGCCAGCAGCTTAGATCGTACTACGCAGTATTTT. Translated: CASSLDRTTQYF. Together with reference TRBV7-2 and TRBJ2-3, the CDR3 gives the full variable domain: GAGVSQSPSNKVTEKGKDVELRCDPISGHTALYWYRQSLGQGLEFLIYFQGNSAPDKSGLPSDRFSAERTGGSVSTLTIQRTQQEDSAVYLCASSLDRTTQYFGPGTRLTVL.

The chain has TRBV2 and TRBJ2-7; a weak D match, TRBD2 (6 bases). This CDR3 region has 12 residues. Germline-derived CDR1 and CDR2 are SNHLY and FYNNEI. V dropped 6 bases and J dropped 3 bases, with 9 bases sitting between them. CDR3 DNA sequence: TGTGCCAGCAGGACGGGAGACTACGAGCAGTACTTC. The encoded protein is CASRTGDYEQYF. Filled out from reference TRBV2 and TRBJ2-7, the complete variable domain reads EPEVTQTPSHQVTQMGQEVILRCVPISNHLYFYWYRQILGQKVEFLVSFYNNEISEKSEIFDDQFSVERPDGSNFTLKIRSTKLEDSAMYFCASRTGDYEQYFGPGTRLTVT.

The V gene is TRBV7-2, the J gene TRBJ1-1, with D possibly being TRBD1 (5 bases). Germline CDR1 reads SGHTA; CDR2 reads FQGNSA. V lost 1 base to trimming and J lost 3 bases, with 12 bases between them. There are 15 residues in the CDR3. The DNA of the CDR3 is TGTGCCAGCAGCTTAGGGGGCAGGAGGTACACTGAAGCTTTCTTT. Protein sequence: CASSLGGRRYTEAFF. Full variable domain (remainder filled in from reference TRBV7-2 and TRBJ1-1): GAGVSQSPSNKVTEKGKDVELRCDPISGHTALYWYRQSLGQGLEFLIYFQGNSAPDKSGLPSDRFSAERTGGSVSTLTIQRTQQEDSAVYLCASSLGGRRYTEAFFGQGTRLTVV.

The CDR3 DNA reads as TGTGCTTCTTCCGCCCGGACAGGGCGCGGCTACACCTTC. Translated: CASSARTGRGYTF. The chain links TRBV19 to TRBJ1-2, with 8 bases lining up with TRBD1. Per the germline V gene, CDR1 is LNHDA and CDR2 is SQIVND (reference sequence). The CDR3 covers 13 residues.

This clone showed up just a few times. This chain joins TRBV5-6 and TRBJ2-2; D gene uncertain. CDR1 SGHDT and CDR2 YYEEEE come from the germline V gene. V was trimmed by 1 base and J by 5 bases, leaving 12 bases between them. This CDR3 is 15 amino acids long. In DNA form, the CDR3 reads TGTGCCAGCAGCTTGTGGCAGGCGAGGACCGGGGAGCTGTTTTTT. Protein product: CASSLWQARTGELFF.

The count of this clone is one. The gene calls are TRBV7-2 and TRBJ2-3; no firm D call. CDR1 and CDR2 (germline): SGHTA, FQGNSA. The V end lost 5 bases, the J end lost 6 bases, and 9 bases lay between the germline ends. This CDR3 is built from 12 residues. CDR3 DNA: TGTGCCAGCAGCCCTACTATGGATACGCAGTATTTT. Amino acid sequence: CASSPTMDTQYF.

This clone was counted a few times. V usage is TRBV19 and J usage is TRBJ1-3; D is ambiguous. CDR1 and CDR2 from the germline V gene are LNHDA and SQIVND (reference sequence). The CDR3 extends over 12 amino acids. Trimming took off 7 bases at V and 1 base at J, with 5 bases between the two ends. DNA for the CDR3: TGTGCCAGTACCTCTTCTGGAAACACCATATATTTT. This encodes CASTSSGNTIYF.

The gene calls are TRBV5-1 and TRBJ2-7; 9 positions agree with TRBD2. J gave up 4 bases and V 3 bases, and 11 bases lay outside the gene matches. Germline V gene sequence: CDR1 SGHRS, CDR2 YFSETQ. This CDR3 is 16 amino acids long. The CDR3 spells CASSYQASGDIYEQYF. DNA for the CDR3: TGCGCCAGCAGCTATCAAGCTAGCGGGGATATATACGAGCAGTACTTC.

The count of this clone is one. The gene calls are TRBV12-5 and TRBJ2-1; weak D call: TRBD1 (7 bases). V was clipped by 3 bases and J by 6 bases, with 12 bases between them. CDR1 is LGHNT, CDR2 FRNRAP, per germline. This CDR3 comprises 14 residues. The CDR3 sequence: CASGFGRGANEQFF. The CDR3 DNA sequence: TGTGCTAGTGGTTTTGGCAGGGGGGCCAATGAGCAGTTCTTC.

The chain recombines TRBV4-1 with TRBJ2-7; D may be TRBD2 (6 bases). CDR1 and CDR2 from the germline V gene are MGHRA and YSYEKL. This CDR3 is 15 amino acids long. The germline V and J ends were trimmed by 1 base and 0 bases, with 10 bases remaining between them. The CDR3 here is CASSQGFGGSYEQYF. In DNA form, the CDR3 reads TGCGCCAGCAGCCAAGGGTTCGGGGGCTCCTACGAGCAGTACTTC.

The chain recombines TRBV11-2 with TRBJ2-3, with unresolved D. This CDR3 spans 15 amino acids. The germline V and J ends were trimmed by 4 bases and 0 bases, with 11 bases remaining between them. Germline V lookup: CDR1 SGHAT, CDR2 FQNNGV. In DNA form, the CDR3 reads TGTGCCAGCAGCTCGGACCGCTTTAGCACAGATACGCAGTATTTT. Amino acids: CASSSDRFSTDTQYF. The whole variable domain, filled in from reference TRBV11-2 and TRBJ2-3, reads EAGVAQSPRYKIIEKRQSVAFWCNPISGHATLYWYQQILGQGPKLLIQFQNNGVVDDSQLPKDRFSAERLKGVDSTLKIQPAKLEDSAVYLCASSSDRFSTDTQYFGPGTRLTVL.

The chain recombines TRBV5-1 with TRBJ2-5, with 7 bases fitting TRBD1. The CDR3 is made up of 14 amino acids. Losses at the gene ends were 2 bases for V and 2 bases for J; bases not matched to a gene: 3. The V gene's germline CDR1 is SGHRS and CDR2 YFSETQ. CDR3 sequence: CASSFRQGQETQYF. DNA of the CDR3: TGCGCCAGCAGCTTTCGACAGGGTCAAGAGACCCAGTACTTC.

This clone turned up a few times. V gene TRBV10-3 combines with J gene TRBJ2-7, with D maybe TRBD2 (7 bases). The germline gives CDR1 ENHRY, CDR2 SYGVKD. CDR3 length: 14 residues. The V end lost 6 bases, the J end lost 1 base, and 13 bases lay between the germline ends. For the CDR3, the DNA is TGTGCCATCAGGATACAGGGAGGGTCCTACGAGCAGTACTTC. It translates to CAIRIQGGSYEQYF.

The chain uses TRBV12-5 and TRBJ1-2; TRBD1 aligns across 7 bases. There are 17 residues in the CDR3. Germline V gives CDR1 LGHNT, CDR2 FRNRAP. The V and J ends lost 4 bases and 1 base, in that order; junction bases with no gene match: 12. The CDR3 sequence is CASGSQYGTDNNYGYTF. The CDR3 DNA sequence: TGTGCTAGTGGTTCACAGTACGGGACAGATAATAACTATGGCTACACCTTC.

This chain connects TRBV5-8 to TRBJ2-7; 7 bases match TRBD1. This CDR3 spans 15 amino acids. Germline V gene lookup returns CDR1 SGHTS and CDR2 YDEGEE. J gave up 9 bases and V 2 bases, and 14 bases lay outside the gene matches. The CDR3 nucleotides are TGTGCCAGCAGCTTCCAAAACGTACAGGGGTTGAGGCAGTACTTC. Residues: CASSFQNVQGLRQYF.